This TCR beta chain emerged from a study of patients and donors after allogeneic stem cell transplantation (dated by TCRdb to 2018 to 2021). The CDR3 measures 11 amino acids from cysteine to phenylalanine. Here the CDR3 DNA is all that survives: 33 bases in frame from base 1. Via the germline V gene, CDR1 is SGHDT and CDR2 YYEEEE. Preparation of the library involved RT-PCR. Sequencing relied on a NextSeq 550. TCRdb cleaned the public reads at Q25 with fastp, built clones with MiXCR and kept in-frame beta chains. Every CDR3 protein is listed once, alongside the most common genes and DNA of its rows. Recorded for this sample are more than 850,000 distinct CDR3 sequences; roughly 18% of them occurred a single time. The biggest ten clones account for around 6% of the sample. Worth noting for this clonotype: Its antigen remains unidentified. The germline gene is not matched at one end of the junction; a read error may be the cause.

Recombination joined TRBV5-6 with TRBJ2-3; TRBD2 is possibly the D segment (6 matching bases). The receptor comes from a human donor who was either an allogeneic HSCT recipient or a stem cell or donor lymphocyte infusion donor (not recorded which). It is not recorded whose cells these are; they may come from a transplant donor. What was sequenced was blood, either unsorted or a sorted T cell fraction (not recorded which). CDR3 region: CASSQRVGLLF. The nucleotide sequence reads as follows: TGTGCCAGCAGCCAACGAGTGGGACTCCTATTT.